This TCR beta chain was identified during a study of T cell changes during pregnancy in multiple sclerosis. This table comes from immunoSEQ multiplex PCR, and its TCRdb copy is limited to in-frame clones, with some not included. The sample gives fewer than 70,000 clones, about nine tenths of which show up once; 2% to 3% is in the top ten. Germline lookup yields CDR1 MNHEY and CDR2 SMNVEV (reference sequence). The CDR3 spans 14 residues. Between the trimmed V and J ends, which lost 4 bases and 3 bases, there was a span of 13 bases. This TCR was sampled from a female donor with multiple sclerosis, enrolled in a pregnancy study. V and J are TRBV27 and TRBJ2-7, with a possible D match to TRBD2 (6 bases). Sequencing was performed on peripheral blood, taken in the first trimester of pregnancy. The CDR3 spells CASSSTDYFYEQYF. The CDR3 nucleotides are TGTGCCAGCAGTTCTACGGACTACTTCTACGAGCAGTACTTC.